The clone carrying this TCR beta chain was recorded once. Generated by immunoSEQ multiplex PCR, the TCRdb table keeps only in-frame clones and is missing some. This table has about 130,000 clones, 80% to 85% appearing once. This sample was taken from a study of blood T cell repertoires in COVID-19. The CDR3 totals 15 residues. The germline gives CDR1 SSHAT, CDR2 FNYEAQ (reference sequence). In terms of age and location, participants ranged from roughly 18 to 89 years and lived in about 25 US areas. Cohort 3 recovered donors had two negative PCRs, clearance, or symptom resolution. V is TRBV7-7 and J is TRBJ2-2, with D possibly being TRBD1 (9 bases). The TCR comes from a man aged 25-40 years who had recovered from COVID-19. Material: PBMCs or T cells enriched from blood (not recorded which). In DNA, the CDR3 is TGTGCTAGCGGGGCGGGACAGGGCAACACCGGGGAGCTGTTTTTT. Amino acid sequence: CASGAGQGNTGELFF.